The 5 T cell receptor beta chains given below trace back to one sample, sequenced in a study of blood T cell repertoires in COVID-19. Sequenced by immunoSEQ multiplex PCR; TCRdb stores in-frame clones only, minus some. The table shows under 200,000 clones, with 80% to 90% occurring only once. Specimen: PBMCs or T cells enriched from blood (not recorded which). The receptors originated from a woman aged 45-65 years in a cohort exposed to, infected with or recovered from COVID-19 (not recorded which).

The chain has TRBV19 and TRBJ2-3; TRBD2 is a possible D gene (5 bases). Germline CDR1 and CDR2: LNHDA and SQIVND (reference sequence). The length of the CDR3 is 14 residues. Trimming removed 3 bases at V and 6 bases at J, with 13 bases between. The chain's CDR3 is CASSMGFGGDTQYF. The CDR3 coding sequence is TGTGCCAGTAGTATGGGGTTTGGAGGCGATACGCAGTATTTT.

This chain joins TRBV14 and TRBJ1-2, with D tentatively TRBD1 (6 bases). The CDR3 runs 15 residues. Trimming pared 1 base from V and 1 base from J, leaving 10 bases between. Germline V gene data show CDR1 as SGHDN and CDR2 as FVKESK. CDR3 residues: CASSQVEGDNYGYTF. In DNA, the CDR3 is TGTGCCAGCAGCCAAGTAGAGGGGGATAACTATGGCTACACCTTC.

The CDR3 here is CASSLAQGNSPLHF. CDR3 bases: TGTGCCAGCAGCTTAGCACAGGGCAATTCACCCCTCCACTTT. This sequence joins TRBV11-2 and TRBJ1-6, with D perhaps matching TRBD1 (6 bases). Trimming left V 1 base short and J 7 bases short, with 8 bases between. The CDR3 has 14 residues. The germline V gene encodes CDR1 SGHAT and CDR2 FQNNGV.

The chain carries TRBV23-1 and TRBJ2-7; 8 positions match TRBD1. TRBV23-1 is reported as an ORF; its role is uncertain. This CDR3 comprises 16 residues. The ends lost 4 bases at V and 4 bases at J; junction bases unmatched: 12. CDR3 coding DNA: TGCGCCAGCAGTCCCTCGAGGACAGGGTGTCAATACGAGCAGTACTTC. Residues: CASSPSRTGCQYEQYF.

Only a few counts were recorded for this clone. The gene calls are TRBV11-2 and TRBJ2-7; 10 nucleotides align to TRBD1. CDR1 SGHAT and CDR2 FQNNGV come from the germline V gene. The ends lost 4 bases at V and 4 bases at J; junction bases unmatched: 4. This CDR3 region has 14 residues. CDR3: CASSSGTGVYEQYF. The CDR3 nucleotides are TGTGCCAGCAGCTCCGGGACAGGGGTGTACGAGCAGTACTTC.